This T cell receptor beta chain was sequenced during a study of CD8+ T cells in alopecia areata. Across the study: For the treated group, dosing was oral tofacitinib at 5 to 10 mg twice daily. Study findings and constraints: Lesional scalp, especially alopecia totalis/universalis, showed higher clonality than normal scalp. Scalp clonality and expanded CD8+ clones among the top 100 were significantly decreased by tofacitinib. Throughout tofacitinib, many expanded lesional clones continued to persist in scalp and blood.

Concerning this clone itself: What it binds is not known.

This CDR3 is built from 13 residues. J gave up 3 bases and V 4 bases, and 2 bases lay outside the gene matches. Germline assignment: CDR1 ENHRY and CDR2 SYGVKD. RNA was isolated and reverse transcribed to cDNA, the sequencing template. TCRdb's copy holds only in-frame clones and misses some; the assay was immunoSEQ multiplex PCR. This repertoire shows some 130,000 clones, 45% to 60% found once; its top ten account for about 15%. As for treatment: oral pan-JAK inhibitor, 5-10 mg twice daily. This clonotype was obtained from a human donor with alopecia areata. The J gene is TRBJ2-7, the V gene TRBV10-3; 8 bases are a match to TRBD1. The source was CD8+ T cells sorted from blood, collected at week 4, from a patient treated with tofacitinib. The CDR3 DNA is TGTGCCATCAGTGCTGACAGGGGCTACGAGCAGTACTTC. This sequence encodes CAISADRGYEQYF.